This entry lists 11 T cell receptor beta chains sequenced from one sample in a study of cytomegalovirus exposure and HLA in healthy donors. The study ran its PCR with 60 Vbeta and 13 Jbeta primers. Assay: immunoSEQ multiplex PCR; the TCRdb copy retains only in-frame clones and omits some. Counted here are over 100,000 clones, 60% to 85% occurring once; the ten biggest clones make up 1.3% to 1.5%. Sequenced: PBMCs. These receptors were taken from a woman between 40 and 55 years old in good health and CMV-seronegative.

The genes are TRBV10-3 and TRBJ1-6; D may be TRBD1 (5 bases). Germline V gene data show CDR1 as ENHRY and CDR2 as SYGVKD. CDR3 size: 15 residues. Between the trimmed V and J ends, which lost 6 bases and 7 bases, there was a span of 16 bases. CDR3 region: CAIRPGLEGNSPLHF. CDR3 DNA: TGTGCCATCAGGCCGGGACTTGAGGGGAATTCACCCCTCCACTTT.

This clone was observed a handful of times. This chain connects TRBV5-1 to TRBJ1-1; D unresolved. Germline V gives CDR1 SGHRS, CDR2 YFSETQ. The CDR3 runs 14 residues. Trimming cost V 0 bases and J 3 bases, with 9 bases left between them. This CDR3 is CASSLVPEDTEAFF. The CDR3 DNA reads TGCGCCAGCAGCTTGGTTCCAGAAGACACTGAAGCTTTCTTT.

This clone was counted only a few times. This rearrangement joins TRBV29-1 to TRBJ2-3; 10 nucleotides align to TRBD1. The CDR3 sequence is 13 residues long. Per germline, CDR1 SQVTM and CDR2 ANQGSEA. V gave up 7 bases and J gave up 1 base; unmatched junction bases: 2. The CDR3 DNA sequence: TGCAGCGGGGACAGGGGAGGCACAGATACGCAGTATTTT. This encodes CSGDRGGTDTQYF.

CDR3 residues: CASSTASGTQYF. In nucleotides, the CDR3 is TGTGCCAGCAGCACCGCTAGCGGGACCCAGTACTTC. V and J are TRBV7-9 and TRBJ2-5; 7 bases are shared with TRBD2. This CDR3 has 12 amino acids. Germline V gives CDR1 SEHNR, CDR2 FQNEAQ (reference sequence). V was clipped by 5 bases and J by 7 bases; unmatched bases: 4. The complete variable domain, with remaining parts taken from reference TRBV7-9 and TRBJ2-5, reads DTGVSQNPRHKITKRGQNVTFRCDPISEHNRLYWYRQTLGQGPEFLTYFQNEAQLEKSRLLSDRFSAERPKGSFSTLEIQRTEQGDSAMYLCASSTASGTQYFGPGTRLLVL.

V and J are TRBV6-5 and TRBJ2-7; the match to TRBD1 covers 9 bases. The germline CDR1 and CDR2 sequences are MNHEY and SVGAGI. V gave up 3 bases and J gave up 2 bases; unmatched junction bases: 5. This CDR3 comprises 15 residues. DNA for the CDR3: TGTGCCAGCAGTTATACGGGACAGGGCACCTACGAGCAGTACTTC. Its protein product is CASSYTGQGTYEQYF.

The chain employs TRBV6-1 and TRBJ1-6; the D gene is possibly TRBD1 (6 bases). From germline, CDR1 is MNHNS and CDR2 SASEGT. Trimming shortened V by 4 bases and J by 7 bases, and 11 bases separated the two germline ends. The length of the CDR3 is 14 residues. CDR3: CASSGGQPNSPLHF. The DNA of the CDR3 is TGTGCCAGCAGTGGAGGACAGCCAAATTCACCCCTCCACTTT.

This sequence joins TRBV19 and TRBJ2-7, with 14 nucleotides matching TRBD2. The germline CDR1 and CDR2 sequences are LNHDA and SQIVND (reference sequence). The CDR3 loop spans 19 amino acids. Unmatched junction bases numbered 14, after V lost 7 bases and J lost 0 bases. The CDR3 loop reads CASKKSGTSGGRSSYEQYF. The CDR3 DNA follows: TGTGCCAGTAAAAAATCCGGGACTAGCGGGGGCCGTAGCTCCTACGAGCAGTACTTC.

The CDR3 is CASSLTSNYGYTF. Here the CDR3 DNA reads TGTGCCAGCAGTCTTACATCAAACTATGGCTACACCTTC. The rearrangement links TRBV27 to TRBJ1-2; D is ambiguous. Germline V gene lookup returns CDR1 MNHEY and CDR2 SMNVEV (reference sequence). V lost 5 bases and J lost 2, with 9 bases in between. The CDR3 runs 13 residues.

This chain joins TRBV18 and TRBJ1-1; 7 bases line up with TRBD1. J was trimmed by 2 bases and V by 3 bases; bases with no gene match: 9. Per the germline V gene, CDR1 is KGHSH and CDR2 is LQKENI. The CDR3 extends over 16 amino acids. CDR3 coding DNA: TGTGCCAGCTCACCCCTTGAACAGGGGTTAAACACTGAAGCTTTCTTT. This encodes CASSPLEQGLNTEAFF. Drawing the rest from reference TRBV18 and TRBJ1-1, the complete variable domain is NAGVMQNPRHLVRRRGQEARLRCSPMKGHSHVYWYRQLPEEGLKFMVYLQKENIIDESGMPKERFSAEFPKEGPSILRIQQVVRGDSAAYFCASSPLEQGLNTEAFFGQGTRLTVV.

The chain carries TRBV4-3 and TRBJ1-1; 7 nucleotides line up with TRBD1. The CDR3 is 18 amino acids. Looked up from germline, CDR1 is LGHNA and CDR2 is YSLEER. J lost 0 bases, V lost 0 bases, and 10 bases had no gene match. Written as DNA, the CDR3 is TGCGCCAGCAGCCAAGAGCGAGGGGGCTCCGGGTTGAACACTGAAGCTTTCTTT. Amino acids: CASSQERGGSGLNTEAFF.

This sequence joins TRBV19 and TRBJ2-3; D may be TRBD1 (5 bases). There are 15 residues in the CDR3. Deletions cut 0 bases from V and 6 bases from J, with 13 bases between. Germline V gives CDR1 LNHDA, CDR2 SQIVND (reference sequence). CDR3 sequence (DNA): TGTGCCAGTAGTATAGAGGGGCACGTAGCCGATACGCAGTATTTT. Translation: CASSIEGHVADTQYF.